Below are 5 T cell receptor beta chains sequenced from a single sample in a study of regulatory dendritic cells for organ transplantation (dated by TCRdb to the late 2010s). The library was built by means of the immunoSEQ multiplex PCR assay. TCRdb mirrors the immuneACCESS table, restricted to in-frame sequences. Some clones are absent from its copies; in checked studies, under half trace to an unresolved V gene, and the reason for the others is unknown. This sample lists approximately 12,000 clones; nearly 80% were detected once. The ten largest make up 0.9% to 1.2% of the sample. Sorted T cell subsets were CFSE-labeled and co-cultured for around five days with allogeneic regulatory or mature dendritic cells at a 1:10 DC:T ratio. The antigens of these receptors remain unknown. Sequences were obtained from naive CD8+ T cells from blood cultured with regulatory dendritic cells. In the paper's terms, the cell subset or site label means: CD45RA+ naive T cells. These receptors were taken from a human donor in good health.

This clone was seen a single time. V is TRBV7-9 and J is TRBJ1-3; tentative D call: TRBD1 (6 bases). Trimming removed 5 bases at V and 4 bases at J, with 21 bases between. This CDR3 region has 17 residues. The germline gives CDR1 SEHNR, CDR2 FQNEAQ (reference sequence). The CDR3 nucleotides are TGTGCCAGCAGCCCGGGGGGGGGCGCTTTTCCAGGAAACACCATATATTTT. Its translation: CASSPGGGAFPGNTIYF.

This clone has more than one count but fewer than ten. CDR3 in amino acids: CASSGSSYNEQFF. In DNA, the CDR3 is TGTGCCTCTAGCGGAAGCTCCTACAATGAGCAGTTCTTC. This rearrangement joins TRBV19 to TRBJ2-1, with TRBD2 identical over 7 bases. The V gene end was trimmed by 11 bases and the J gene end by 0 bases; junction bases not matched to a gene: 4. The CDR3 spans 13 residues. CDR1 and CDR2 (germline): LNHDA, SQIVND (reference sequence).

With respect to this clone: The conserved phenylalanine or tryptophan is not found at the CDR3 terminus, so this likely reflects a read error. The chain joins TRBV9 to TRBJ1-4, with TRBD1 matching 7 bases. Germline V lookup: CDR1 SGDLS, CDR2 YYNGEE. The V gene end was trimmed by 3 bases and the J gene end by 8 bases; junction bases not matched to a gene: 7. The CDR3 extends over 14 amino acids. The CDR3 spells CASSETGSGEKLFL. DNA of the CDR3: TGTGCCAGCAGCGAGACAGGGTCGGGGGAAAAACTGTTTCTT.

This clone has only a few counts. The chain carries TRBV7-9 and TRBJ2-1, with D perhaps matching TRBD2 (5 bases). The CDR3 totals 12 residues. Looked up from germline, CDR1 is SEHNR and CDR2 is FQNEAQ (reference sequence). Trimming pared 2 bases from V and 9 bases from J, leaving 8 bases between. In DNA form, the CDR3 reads TGTGCCAGCAGCTTATCTAGCATTGAGCAGTTCTTC. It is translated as CASSLSSIEQFF.

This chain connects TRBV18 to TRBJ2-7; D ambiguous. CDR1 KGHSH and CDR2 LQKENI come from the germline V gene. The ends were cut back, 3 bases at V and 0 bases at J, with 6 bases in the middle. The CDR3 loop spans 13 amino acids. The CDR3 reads CASSPRSSYEQYF. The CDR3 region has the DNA TGTGCCAGCTCACCTCGTTCCTCCTACGAGCAGTACTTC.